The 13 T cell receptor beta chains below were found in one sample sequenced in a study of T cell changes during pregnancy in multiple sclerosis. The protocol was immunoSEQ multiplex PCR, while the TCRdb copy is restricted to in-frame clones and leaves out a portion. The sample carries 58,000 or so clones, 80% to 95% recorded once. Sequences were derived from peripheral blood, sampled in the first trimester of pregnancy. The receptors derive from a female donor with multiple sclerosis, enrolled in a pregnancy study.

The CDR3 coding sequence is TGCGCCAGCAGCCATGAGACAGGGGTCACTGAAGCTTTCTTT. The encoded protein is CASSHETGVTEAFF. The chain is built from TRBV4-3 and TRBJ1-1; 8 bases match TRBD1. Trimming at V came to 3 bases and at J to 4 bases, leaving 4 bases not matched to a gene. Germline-derived CDR1 and CDR2 are LGHNA and YSLEER. The CDR3 is 14 amino acids.

This chain connects TRBV18 to TRBJ2-5; maybe TRBD1 (5 bases). The CDR3 runs 15 residues. Looked up from germline, CDR1 is KGHSH and CDR2 is LQKENI. Trimming removed 0 bases from V and 3 bases from J, with 11 bases in between. The DNA for the CDR3 is TGTGCCAGCTCACCACCGTTTGGGGCGAAAGAGACCCAGTACTTC. Encoded protein: CASSPPFGAKETQYF.

The V and J genes are TRBV28 and TRBJ2-1; TRBD2 matches 13 bases. V trimming: 5 bases; J trimming: 10 bases; junction bases outside the gene matches: 8. The CDR3 length is 15 residues. Germline V gives CDR1 MDHEN, CDR2 SYDVKM. CDR3 coding DNA: TGTGCCAGCAGTCCCGGACTAGCGGGAGTAGGAGAGCAGTTCTTC. As protein: CASSPGLAGVGEQFF.

The count of this clone is one. This chain joins TRBV5-4 and TRBJ1-1; TRBD1 matches 10 bases. Trimming cost V 9 bases and J 6 bases; bases outside gene matches: 17. Germline loops: CDR1 SGHNT, CDR2 YYREEE (reference sequence). CDR3 length: 16 amino acids. The CDR3 sequence is CATRDRGTPDDSEAFF. In DNA form, the CDR3 reads TGTGCCACCCGGGACAGGGGTACACCTGACGACTCTGAAGCTTTCTTT.

This chain joins TRBV4-2 and TRBJ2-2; tentative D call: TRBD1 (5 bases). The CDR3 has 13 amino acids. Germline CDR1 and CDR2: LGHNA and YNFKEQ. V shed 5 bases and J shed 7 bases, with 11 bases lying between them. For the CDR3, the DNA is TGTGCCAGCAGCGAAACCAGGGACGGGGAGCTGTTTTTT. It specifies CASSETRDGELFF.

V and J are TRBV7-9 and TRBJ1-1, with D tentatively TRBD1 (5 bases). CDR1 is SEHNR and CDR2 is FQNEAQ in the germline V gene (reference sequence). Trimming removed 1 base at V and 4 bases at J, with 19 bases between. This CDR3 has 17 residues. Written as DNA, the CDR3 is TGTGCCAGCAGCTTAGTCCATATGGGGCTTGTTGGCACTGAAGCTTTCTTT. It yields the protein CASSLVHMGLVGTEAFF.

V gene TRBV14 combines with J gene TRBJ1-3; D remains unclear. Germline V lookup: CDR1 SGHDN, CDR2 FVKESK. V was clipped by 0 bases and J by 2 bases, with 8 bases between them. The CDR3 is 15 amino acids. CDR3 amino acids: CASSQEKLAGNTIYF. CDR3 nucleotide sequence: TGTGCCAGCAGCCAAGAGAAACTGGCTGGAAACACCATATATTTT. The complete variable domain, with remaining parts taken from reference TRBV14 and TRBJ1-3, reads EAGVTQFPSHSVIEKGQTVTLRCDPISGHDNLYWYRRVMGKEIKFLLHFVKESKQDESGMPNNRFLAERTGGTYSTLKVQPAELEDSGVYFCASSQEKLAGNTIYFGEGSWLTVV.

The rearrangement joins TRBV19 to TRBJ2-6, with D possibly being TRBD1 (6 bases). This CDR3 contains 16 residues. Trimming removed 8 bases from V and 0 bases from J, with 14 bases in between. Germline V gene lookup returns CDR1 LNHDA and CDR2 SQIVND (reference sequence). The CDR3 DNA follows: TGTGCCAGTCGGGACACCCTAAACTCTGGGGCCAACGTCCTGACTTTC. It translates to CASRDTLNSGANVLTF.

The chain is built from TRBV18 and TRBJ2-2; D perhaps matches TRBD2 (6 bases). The CDR3 runs 17 residues. V was cut by 1 base and J by 3 bases, with 15 bases left in between. Germline V lookup: CDR1 KGHSH, CDR2 LQKENI. The CDR3: CASSPRPGESYTGELFF. The CDR3 DNA is TGTGCCAGCTCACCACGCCCGGGAGAGTCGTACACCGGGGAGCTGTTTTTT.

The rearrangement joins TRBV10-3 to TRBJ2-7; TRBD2 agrees at 9 bases. CDR3 length: 14 amino acids. The V gene's germline CDR1 is ENHRY and CDR2 SYGVKD. V was clipped by 4 bases and J by 5 bases; unmatched bases: 6. DNA of the CDR3: TGTGCCATCAGTGTACGACTAGCGGACCACGAGCAGTACTTC. Translation: CAISVRLADHEQYF.

The chain couples TRBV28 to TRBJ1-3; TRBD1 is a possible D gene (6 bases). The germline V and J ends were trimmed by 3 bases and 4 bases, with 13 bases remaining between them. The CDR3 totals 15 residues. Germline values: CDR1 MDHEN, CDR2 SYDVKM. The CDR3 coding sequence is TGTGCCAGCAGTTTTAAGGGGGTCATCGGAAACACCATATATTTT. This gives the protein CASSFKGVIGNTIYF.

The CDR3 DNA reads as TGCGCCAGCATCGCCCGGGAGCTTGGAGAGACCCAGTACTTC. Protein sequence: CASIARELGETQYF. The rearrangement uses TRBV5-1 and TRBJ2-5, with D tentatively TRBD2 (6 bases). There are 14 residues in the CDR3. Trimming left V 6 bases short and J 4 bases short, with 16 bases between. The germline CDR1 and CDR2 sequences are SGHRS and YFSETQ.

The sample holds a few counts of this clone. CDR3 region: CSVESQRRETQYF. The CDR3 nucleotides are TGCAGCGTGGAGAGCCAGCGGAGGGAGACCCAGTACTTC. The chain joins TRBV29-1 to TRBJ2-5, with D possibly TRBD2 on 5 matching bases. CDR1 and CDR2 (germline): SQVTM, ANQGSEA. The CDR3 is 13 amino acids. The germline V and J ends were trimmed by 6 bases and 5 bases, with 16 bases remaining between them.